The 6 T cell receptor beta chains presented below share a single source sample, sequenced in a study of cytomegalovirus exposure and HLA in healthy donors. The study ran its PCR with 60 Vbeta and 13 Jbeta primers. Using immunoSEQ multiplex PCR, the repertoire was profiled, and TCRdb retains in-frame clones only, with some absent. The table has some 150,000 clones, about 77% seen once. The sequencing sample was made of PBMCs. Receptors were obtained from a woman aged 40 to 55 in good health and CMV-seronegative.

The sample holds one count of this clone. The rearrangement links TRBV19 to TRBJ1-1; 8 bases match TRBD1. The CDR3 length is 17 residues. V dropped 5 bases and J dropped 2; count of bases not matched to a gene: 13. Looked up from germline, CDR1 is LNHDA and CDR2 is SQIVND (reference sequence). CDR3 in amino acids: CASSSGQGAFPNTEAFF. CDR3 in DNA: TGTGCCAGTAGTTCCGGACAGGGAGCGTTTCCCAACACTGAAGCTTTCTTT.

This clone has just one count. The CDR3 here is CASSLGPGHPNYGYTF. CDR3 DNA: TGTGCCAGCAGCTTGGGCCCGGGACATCCGAACTATGGCTACACCTTC. This chain connects TRBV5-4 to TRBJ1-2, with D possibly TRBD1 on 6 matching bases. V lost 0 bases to trimming and J lost 2 bases, with 14 bases between them. Germline lookup yields CDR1 SGHNT and CDR2 YYREEE (reference sequence). The CDR3 runs to 16 residues.

J is TRBJ2-7 and V is TRBV9, with 9 nucleotides matching TRBD1. Germline lookup yields CDR1 SGDLS and CDR2 YYNGEE. The V gene end was trimmed by 4 bases and the J gene end by 1 base; junction bases not matched to a gene: 3. The CDR3 contains 14 residues. The CDR3, as DNA: TGTGCCAGCAGCACCGGGACAGGGTCCTACGAGCAGTACTTC. It is translated as CASSTGTGSYEQYF. The full variable domain, with the rest looked up from reference TRBV9 and TRBJ2-7, is DSGVTQTPKHLITATGQRVTLRCSPRSGDLSVYWYQQSLDQGLQFLIQYYNGEERAKGNILERFSAQQFPDLHSELNLSSLELGDSALYFCASSTGTGSYEQYFGPGTRLTVT.

In this sample, this clone turned up a few times. V is TRBV30 and J is TRBJ1-3; the match to TRBD1 covers 7 bases. This CDR3 is 13 amino acids long. From germline, CDR1 is GTSNPN and CDR2 SVGIG (reference sequence). The trim removed 5 bases at V and 4 bases at J, leaving 5 bases unmatched. The CDR3 loop reads CAWQTGYGNTIYF. The CDR3, as DNA: TGTGCCTGGCAGACAGGGTACGGAAACACCATATATTTT.

The CDR3 nucleotides read TGCGCCAGCAGCTTGACCCCCCCGGGACAGGGACGGGGGGTCTTTGGCTACACCTTC. This codes for CASSLTPPGQGRGVFGYTF. This chain connects TRBV5-1 to TRBJ1-2; 9 nucleotides agree with TRBD1. There are 19 residues in the CDR3. Germline CDR1 and CDR2: SGHRS and YFSETQ. J was trimmed by 7 bases and V by 1 base; bases with no gene match: 20.

The V gene is TRBV9, the J gene TRBJ2-3; TRBD2 matches 7 bases. The germline V gene has CDR1 SGDLS and CDR2 YYNGEE. Germline trimming cut 2 bases from V and 2 bases from J; bases unmatched to any gene: 2. The CDR3 runs to 14 residues. The DNA of the CDR3 is TGTGCCAGCAGCGTGGGGGGGGTCACAGATACGCAGTATTTT. It translates to CASSVGGVTDTQYF.